These 10 T cell receptor beta chains share one sample of origin, sequenced in a study of human T cells and chemical hapten exposure. The time point was: pre-sensitization, week 0. The treatment here: therapeutic diphenylcyclopropenone sensitization with weekly scalp DPC. In TCRdb, the RACE reads were re-called with MiXCR into one record per CDR3 protein. The data contain a few hundred thousand distinct CDR3 sequences, 5.5% of them singletons. The starting material was whole blood, obtained in connection with sensitization to the hapten diphenylcyclopropenone (DPC). The receptors here all came from a woman between 18 and 29 years old with alopecia areata. Some clones in this sample may be carry-over from other donors' samples.

This clonotype was seen at least ten times. V usage is TRBV12-3 or TRBV12-4 and J usage is TRBJ2-5; D unresolved. The length of the CDR3 is 14 residues. Trimming left V 5 bases short and J 2 bases short, with 12 bases between. The CDR3 here is CASSPPGTQETQYF. Written as DNA, the CDR3 is TGTGCCAGCAGTCCCCCGGGTACGCAAGAGACCCAGTACTTC.

This clonotype showed up just a few times. The chain carries TRBV3-1 and TRBJ1-1, with 7 bases lining up with TRBD1. CDR1 is LGHDT, CDR2 YNNKEL, per germline (reference sequence). The CDR3 runs to 14 residues. V shed 2 bases, J shed 4 bases, and the junction held 4 bases outside the gene matches. This CDR3 is CASSQNRGGTEAFF. DNA for the CDR3: TGTGCCAGCAGCCAAAACAGGGGTGGCACTGAAGCTTTCTTT.

This chain joins TRBV10-3 and TRBJ1-5; 7 bases match TRBD1. J was trimmed by 4 bases and V by 7 bases; bases with no gene match: 7. The germline CDR1 and CDR2 sequences are ENHRY and SYGVKD. CDR3 length: 14 amino acids. The CDR3 spells CAIMSSGGNQPQHF. The CDR3 bases are TGTGCCATCATGTCTTCAGGGGGTAATCAGCCCCAGCATTTT.

This clonotype was counted a few times. The rearrangement uses TRBV19 and TRBJ2-4; no definite D call. Germline V CDR1 and CDR2: LNHDA, SQIVND (reference sequence). This CDR3 comprises 15 residues. V lost 3 bases, J lost 4 bases, and 13 bases lay in between. CDR3 amino acids: CASSMGYSGKNIQYF. CDR3 sequence (DNA): TGTGCCAGTAGTATGGGGTATAGTGGAAAAAACATTCAGTACTTC.

This clonotype was recorded once. This clone may be a read error of a much larger clone one base away. No conserved phenylalanine or tryptophan ends this CDR3, so it is likely a read error. The chain employs TRBV9 and TRBJ1-1, with 10 bases identical to TRBD1. V was pared by 3 bases and J by 1 base, with 3 bases of the junction left unmatched. This CDR3 comprises 15 residues. Germline CDR1 and CDR2: SGDLS and YYNGEE. The CDR3 DNA reads TGTGCCAGCAGCGGACAGGGGGCGCCGAACACTGAAGCTTTCCTT. This translates into CASSGQGAPNTEAFL.

This clonotype has more than one count but fewer than ten. The chain recombines TRBV7-9 with TRBJ2-4; D is perhaps TRBD2 (6 bases). V lost 5 bases to trimming and J lost 13 bases, with 18 bases between them. Germline CDR1 and CDR2: SEHNR and FQNEAQ (reference sequence). The CDR3 length is 13 residues. In DNA form, the CDR3 reads TGTGCCAGCAGCAATCAATCCGGGACTGGCCAGTACTTC. Amino acid sequence: CASSNQSGTGQYF.

This clonotype was counted many times. The J gene is TRBJ2-7, the V gene TRBV12-3 or TRBV12-4, with D tentatively TRBD1 (6 bases). There are 14 residues in the CDR3. Trimming shortened V by 1 base and J by 2 bases, and 9 bases separated the two germline ends. CDR3 DNA: TGTGCCAGCAGTTTAGTCCAGGGGACCTACGAGCAGTACTTC. It specifies CASSLVQGTYEQYF.

The chain carries TRBV7-2 and TRBJ1-1, with D unresolved. Trimming stripped 3 bases from V and 7 bases from J, with 9 bases between. The CDR3 totals 12 residues. The V gene's germline CDR1 is SGHTA and CDR2 FQGNSA. DNA for the CDR3: TGTGCCAGCAGCTTGGCACAAGGTGAAGCTTTCTTT. Protein sequence: CASSLAQGEAFF.

The table lists this clonotype with many counts. This chain joins TRBV4-3 and TRBJ2-3, with 8 bases identical to TRBD2. CDR1 is LGHNA and CDR2 is YSLEER in the germline V gene. The CDR3 totals 14 residues. V was clipped by 6 bases and J by 1 base; unmatched bases: 3. Written as DNA, the CDR3 is TGCGCCAGCAGTCCAGCGGGAGGCACAGATACGCAGTATTTT. Protein sequence: CASSPAGGTDTQYF.

The chain recombines TRBV3-1 with TRBJ1-1; possibly TRBD1 for D (5 bases). The CDR3 totals 16 residues. Trimming stripped 3 bases from V and 3 bases from J, with 17 bases between. The germline gives CDR1 LGHDT, CDR2 YNNKEL (reference sequence). CDR3 bases: TGTGCCAGCAGCCAGACACAGGCCCTGGAGGACACTGAAGCTTTCTTT. It codes for CASSQTQALEDTEAFF.